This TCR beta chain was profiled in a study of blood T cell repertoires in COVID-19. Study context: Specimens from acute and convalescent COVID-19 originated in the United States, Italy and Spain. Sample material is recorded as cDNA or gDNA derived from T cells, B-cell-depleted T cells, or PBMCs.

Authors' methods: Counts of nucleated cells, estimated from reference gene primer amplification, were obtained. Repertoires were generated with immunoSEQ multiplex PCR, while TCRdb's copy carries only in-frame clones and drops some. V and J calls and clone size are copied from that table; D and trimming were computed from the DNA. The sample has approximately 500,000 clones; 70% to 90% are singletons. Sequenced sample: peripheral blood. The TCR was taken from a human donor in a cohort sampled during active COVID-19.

CDR3 protein: CASSHHSRTASLGGYTF. In DNA, the CDR3 is TGTGCCAGCAGCCATCACTCCAGGACAGCGTCGCTTGGGGGCTACACCTTC. V usage is TRBV14 and J usage is TRBJ1-2; maybe TRBD1 (6 bases). Trimming removed 3 bases at V and 8 bases at J, with 25 bases between. Germline CDR1 and CDR2: SGHDN and FVKESK. There are 17 residues in the CDR3. Full variable domain (remainder filled in from reference TRBV14 and TRBJ1-2): EAGVTQFPSHSVIEKGQTVTLRCDPISGHDNLYWYRRVMGKEIKFLLHFVKESKQDESGMPNNRFLAERTGGTYSTLKVQPAELEDSGVYFCASSHHSRTASLGGYTFGSGTRLTVV.